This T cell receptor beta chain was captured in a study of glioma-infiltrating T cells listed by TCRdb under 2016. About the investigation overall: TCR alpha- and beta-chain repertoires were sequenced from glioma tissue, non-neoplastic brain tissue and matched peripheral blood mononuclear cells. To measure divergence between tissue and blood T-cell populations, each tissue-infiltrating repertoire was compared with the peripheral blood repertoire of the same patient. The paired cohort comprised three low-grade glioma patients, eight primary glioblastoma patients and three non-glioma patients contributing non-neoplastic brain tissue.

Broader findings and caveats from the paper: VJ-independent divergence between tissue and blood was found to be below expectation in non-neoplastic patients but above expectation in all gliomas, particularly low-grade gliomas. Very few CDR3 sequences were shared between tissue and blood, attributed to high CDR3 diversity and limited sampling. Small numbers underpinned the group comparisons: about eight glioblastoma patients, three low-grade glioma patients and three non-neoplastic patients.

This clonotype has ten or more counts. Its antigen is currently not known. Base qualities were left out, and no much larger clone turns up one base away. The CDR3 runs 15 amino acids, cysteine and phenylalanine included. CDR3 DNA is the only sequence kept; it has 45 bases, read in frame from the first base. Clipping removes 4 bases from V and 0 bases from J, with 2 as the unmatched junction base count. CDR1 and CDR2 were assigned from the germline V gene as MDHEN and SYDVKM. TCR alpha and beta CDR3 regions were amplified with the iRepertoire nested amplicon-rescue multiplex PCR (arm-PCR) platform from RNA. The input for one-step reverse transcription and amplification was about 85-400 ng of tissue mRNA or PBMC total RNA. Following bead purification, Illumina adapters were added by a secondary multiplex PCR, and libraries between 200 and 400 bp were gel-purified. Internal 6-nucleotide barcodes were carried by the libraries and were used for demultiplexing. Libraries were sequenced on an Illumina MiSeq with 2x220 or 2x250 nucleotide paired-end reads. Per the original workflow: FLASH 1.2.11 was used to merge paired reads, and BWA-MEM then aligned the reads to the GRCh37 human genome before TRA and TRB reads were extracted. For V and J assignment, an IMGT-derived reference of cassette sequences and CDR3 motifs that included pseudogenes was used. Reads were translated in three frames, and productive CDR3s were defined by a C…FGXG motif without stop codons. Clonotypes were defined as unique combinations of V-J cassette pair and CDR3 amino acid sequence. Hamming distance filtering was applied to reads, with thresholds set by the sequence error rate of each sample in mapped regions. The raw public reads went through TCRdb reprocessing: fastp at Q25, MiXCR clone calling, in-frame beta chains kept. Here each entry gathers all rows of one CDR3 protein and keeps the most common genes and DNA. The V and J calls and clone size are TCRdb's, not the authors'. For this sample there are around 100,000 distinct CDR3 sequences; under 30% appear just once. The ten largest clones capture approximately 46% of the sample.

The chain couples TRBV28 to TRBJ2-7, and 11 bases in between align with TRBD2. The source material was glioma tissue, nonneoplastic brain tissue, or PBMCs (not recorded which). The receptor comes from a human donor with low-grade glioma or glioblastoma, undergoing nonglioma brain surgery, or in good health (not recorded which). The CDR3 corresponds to CASSSTSGGSYEQYF. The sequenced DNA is TGTGCCAGCAGTTCTACTAGCGGGGGCTCCTACGAGCAGTACTTC.